A single sample is the source of the 17 T cell receptor beta chains below, sequenced in a study of T cell responses to AZD1222 COVID-19 vaccine. Measured with immunoSEQ multiplex PCR; TCRdb has only the in-frame clones, and not every one. The sample shows 28,000 or so clones, 88% of them seen only once. The specimen comprised peripheral blood, sampled 28 days after the second AZD1222 dose. These receptors were obtained from an adult who received the AZD1222 COVID-19 vaccine.

The CDR3 region is CASSQGDTGPQYF. CDR3 coding DNA: TGCGCCAGCAGCCAGGGTGACACAGGGCCGCAGTACTTC. V gene TRBV4-1 combines with J gene TRBJ2-7; a possible D gene is TRBD1 (6 bases). Germline CDR1 and CDR2: MGHRA and YSYEKL. The V end lost 3 bases, the J end lost 9 bases, and 15 bases lay between the germline ends. The CDR3 extends over 13 amino acids.

V usage is TRBV19 and J usage is TRBJ1-1, with 9 nucleotides matching TRBD1. The V and J ends lost 4 bases and 6 bases, in that order; junction bases with no gene match: 6. The CDR3 consists of 14 residues. Germline V gene sequence: CDR1 LNHDA, CDR2 SQIVND (reference sequence). CDR3 region: CASSTTGGRAEAFF. For the CDR3, the DNA is TGTGCCAGTAGTACTACAGGGGGCAGGGCTGAAGCTTTCTTT.

The gene calls are TRBV10-2 and TRBJ2-5; 10 positions match TRBD1. V lost 4 bases and J lost 2; bases outside the gene matches: 4. The germline V gene has CDR1 WSHSY and CDR2 SAAADI. CDR3 length: 15 residues. The CDR3 DNA sequence: TGCGCCAGCAGTGTGGGGACAGGGGTACAAGAGACCCAGTACTTC. Translation: CASSVGTGVQETQYF.

This chain connects TRBV10-1 to TRBJ2-2; D possibly corresponds to TRBD2 (5 bases). Germline-derived CDR1 and CDR2 are WNHNN and SYGVQD (reference sequence). This CDR3 has 14 residues. Trimming took off 5 bases at V and 2 bases at J, with 9 bases between the two ends. This CDR3 reads CASSKGANTGELFF. DNA for the CDR3: TGCGCCAGCAGTAAGGGAGCCAACACCGGGGAGCTGTTTTTT.

V usage is TRBV5-4 and J usage is TRBJ2-5; either TRBD1 or TRBD2 may supply D (5 bases each). CDR3 size: 13 residues. CDR1 is SGHNT, CDR2 YYREEE, per germline (reference sequence). Trimming shortened V by 5 bases and J by 5 bases, and 13 bases separated the two germline ends. The CDR3 DNA sequence: TGTGCCAGCAGTTTTGGTTGGGGGGAGACCCAGTACTTC. Translation: CASSFGWGETQYF. The full variable domain, in which reference TRBV5-4 and TRBJ2-5 provide the parts outside the CDR3, is ETGVTQSPTHLIKTRGQQVTLRCSSQSGHNTVSWYQQALGQGPQFIFQYYREEENGRGNFPPRFSGLQFPNYSSELNVNALELDDSALYLCASSFGWGETQYFGPGTRLLVL.

The V and J genes are TRBV18 and TRBJ1-5, with a possible D match to TRBD1 (6 bases). Germline V gene data show CDR1 as KGHSH and CDR2 as LQKENI. V was shortened by 4 bases and J by 0 bases, with 16 bases between the two germline ends. This CDR3 region has 17 residues. CDR3 loop: CASSRPADRDSNQPQHF. The CDR3 DNA is TGTGCCAGCTCACGTCCAGCGGACAGAGATAGCAATCAGCCCCAGCATTTT.

This chain joins TRBV29-1 and TRBJ1-1; a possible D gene is TRBD1 (6 bases). Germline CDR1 SQVTM, CDR2 ANQGSEA. This CDR3 has 13 residues. Deletions cut 8 bases from V and 4 bases from J, with 17 bases between. The DNA of the CDR3 is TGCAGCCCCCGGGGGCTCACGGGCACTGAAGCTTTCTTT. Protein product: CSPRGLTGTEAFF.

This clone was observed a few times. This sequence joins TRBV6-6 and TRBJ2-3; D gene uncertain. Germline-derived CDR1 and CDR2 are MNHNY and SVGAGI (reference sequence). The V gene lost 0 bases and the J gene lost 7 bases, with 8 bases spanning the gap. The CDR3 consists of 13 residues. The CDR3 nucleotides read TGTGCCAGCAGTTACTCACAGATGAATACGCAGTATTTT. It codes for CASSYSQMNTQYF.

The chain links TRBV4-3 to TRBJ2-1; D may match TRBD1 or TRBD2 (5 bases each). The CDR3 spans 15 residues. V was trimmed by 1 base and J by 2 bases, leaving 9 bases between them. Germline V gives CDR1 LGHNA, CDR2 YSLEER. CDR3 DNA sequence: TGCGCCAGCAGCCAAGCCGAGGGGACCTACAATGAGCAGTTCTTC. As protein: CASSQAEGTYNEQFF.

The J gene is TRBJ2-1, the V gene TRBV18; the D gene is possibly TRBD1 (6 bases). The germline CDR1 and CDR2 sequences are KGHSH and LQKENI. Trimming left V 0 bases short and J 10 bases short, with 16 bases between. The CDR3 has 15 amino acids. In nucleotides, the CDR3 is TGTGCCAGCTCACCACCGGTCTTAGGGGGTGTAGAGCAGTTCTTC. This translates into CASSPPVLGGVEQFF.

The V gene is TRBV5-1, the J gene TRBJ1-4; 10 bases fit TRBD1. From germline, CDR1 is SGHRS and CDR2 YFSETQ. V trimming: 4 bases; J trimming: 3 bases; junction bases outside the gene matches: 9. CDR3 length: 17 amino acids. The CDR3 nucleotides read TGCGCCAGCAGCCCATCATGGACAGGGGGACCTAATGAAAAACTGTTTTTT. Encoded protein: CASSPSWTGGPNEKLFF.

The J gene is TRBJ1-1, the V gene TRBV5-1, with TRBD1 identical over 8 bases. The germline CDR1 and CDR2 sequences are SGHRS and YFSETQ. Trimming took 4 bases from V and 4 from J; bases not matched to a gene: 6. This CDR3 spans 14 amino acids. CDR3 DNA: TGCGCCAGCAGCGTGCGGACAGGGAGCACTGAAGCTTTCTTT. It translates to CASSVRTGSTEAFF.

The table lists this clone with a count of one. The rearrangement uses TRBV7-2 and TRBJ2-1; the D gene is possibly TRBD2 (5 bases). Between the trimmed V and J ends, which lost 5 bases and 6 bases, there was a span of 20 bases. Germline CDR1 is SGHTA and CDR2 is FQGNSA. This CDR3 has 16 amino acids. CDR3 DNA: TGTGCCAGCAGCCTATACGTGTCCCTAACTAGCAATGAGCAGTTCTTC. Amino acid sequence: CASSLYVSLTSNEQFF.

This chain joins TRBV2 and TRBJ2-5; 7 bases match TRBD1. After removal of 2 bases from V and 5 bases from J, the junction contained 8 bases not matched to a gene. Germline lookup yields CDR1 SNHLY and CDR2 FYNNEI. The CDR3 extends over 15 amino acids. The CDR3 reads CASSESRQGRETQYF. The CDR3 nucleotides are TGTGCCAGCAGTGAATCGAGACAGGGCCGCGAGACCCAGTACTTC.

The V and J genes are TRBV7-9 and TRBJ1-5, with 10 bases lining up with TRBD1. Germline CDR1 SEHNR, CDR2 FQNEAQ (reference sequence). The CDR3 loop spans 15 amino acids. The V segment lost 6 bases and the J segment 5 bases; nucleotides outside the gene matches: 7. The CDR3 loop is CASSRQGAWDQPQHF. Here the CDR3 DNA reads TGTGCCAGCAGTAGACAGGGGGCTTGGGATCAGCCCCAGCATTTT.

The CDR3 loop reads CASSLAAGTPSTDTQYF. CDR3 nucleotide sequence: TGTGCCAGCAGCTTAGCGGCAGGGACCCCTAGCACAGATACGCAGTATTTT. The chain uses TRBV7-2 and TRBJ2-3; D could derive from TRBD1 or TRBD2 (5 bases each). The CDR3 loop spans 17 amino acids. V lost 0 bases to trimming and J lost 0 bases, with 13 bases between them. Germline V gene sequence: CDR1 SGHTA, CDR2 FQGNSA.

Concerning this clone: One junction end does not reproduce the germline sequence, and a read error may be involved. This rearrangement joins TRBV5-1 to TRBJ2-1; perhaps TRBD2 as D (5 bases). Germline V gene sequence: CDR1 SGHRS, CDR2 YFSETQ. There are 13 residues in the CDR3. The CDR3 protein is CASSKDSDNEQFF. The CDR3 DNA follows: TGCGCCAGCAGCAAGGACTCCGACAATGAGCAGTTCTTC.